The rows below give T cell receptor beta chains drawn from one sample of a study of blood T cell repertoires in COVID-19. The assay was immunoSEQ multiplex PCR, and TCRdb's table has in-frame clones only and misses some. The repertoire consists of approximately 200,000 clones, with 85% to 95% occurring once and the leading ten covering 0.76%. Material: peripheral blood. The origin of the receptors is a man aged 25 to 45 with COVID-19, enrolled during active disease. The CDR3 runs from the conserved cysteine through the conserved F or W. The D gene is left open where the match is weak. Rows may omit the clone size; those that give it use once, few, many or a size class.

.	TRBJ1-1	TRBD1	15	TRBV18	CASSPLHGTATEAFF	TGTGCCAGCTCTCCCCTCCATGGGACAGCAACTGAAGCTTTCTTT
.	TRBJ1-5	.	16	TRBV4-1	CASSQDGATANQPQHF	TGCGCCAGCAGCCAAGACGGTGCGACAGCTAATCAGCCCCAGCATTTT
.	TRBJ1-1	.	13	TRBV7-9	CASSSRGGNEAFF	TGTGCCAGCAGCTCCCGGGGGGGAAATGAAGCTTTCTTT
.	TRBJ1-1	.	14	TRBV6-1	CASSEGGGYTEAFF	TGTGCCAGCAGTGAAGGAGGGGGATACACTGAAGCTTTCTTT
.	TRBJ2-6	.	15	TRBV9	CASSPQGSGANVLTF	TGTGCCAGCAGTCCACAGGGCTCTGGGGCCAACGTCCTGACTTTC
once	TRBJ2-3	TRBD1	15	TRBV19	CASSTGQAITDTQYF	TGTGCCAGTAGTACCGGACAGGCCATCACAGATACGCAGTATTTT
few	TRBJ2-3	TRBD1	12	TRBV9	CASSEDRGPLYF	TGTGCCAGCAGCGAAGACAGGGGGCCTTTGTATTTT
.	TRBJ1-1	TRBD1	16	TRBV7-3	CASSLSGTGGGTEAFF	TGTGCCAGCAGCTTAAGTGGGACAGGGGGCGGCACTGAAGCTTTCTTT
.	TRBJ1-1	TRBD1	15	TRBV3-1/TRBV3-2	CASSQASQGGTEAFF	TGTGCCAGCAGCCAAGCTTCGCAGGGGGGAACTGAAGCTTTCTTT
.	TRBJ2-5	TRBD2	15	TRBV5-6	CASSLRRGGRETQYF	TGTGCCAGCAGCTTGAGGCGGGGGGGCAGGGAGACCCAGTACTTC
.	TRBJ2-3	.	14	TRBV5-1	CASSLAAYTDTQYF	TGCGCCAGCAGCTTGGCTGCCTACACAGATACGCAGTATTTT
.	TRBJ2-3	TRBD2	14	TRBV9	CASSVAGGQQAQYF	TGTGCCAGCAGCGTAGCGGGGGGGCAACAGGCGCAGTATTTT
.	TRBJ1-5	TRBD1	14	TRBV6-5	CASSRTGGNQPQHF	TGTGCCAGCAGCCGGACAGGGGGCAATCAGCCCCAGCATTTT
.	TRBJ1-1	TRBD1	17	TRBV2	CASSSGRGRGREFGAFF	TGTGCCAGCAGCTCCGGAAGGGGCAGGGGGCGCGAGTTTGGAGCTTTCTTT
once	TRBJ1-5	.	14	TRBV3-1/TRBV3-2	CASSQGEQNQPQHF	TGTGCCAGCAGCCAAGGGGAGCAAAATCAGCCCCAGCATTTT
.	TRBJ2-7	.	15	TRBV11-2	CASSIGLLLSYEQYF	TGTGCCAGCAGCATTGGACTTCTCCTCTCCTACGAGCAGTACTTC
.	TRBJ2-2	.	16	TRBV10-3	CAISVSDRSNTGELFF	TGTGCCATCAGTGTTAGTGACAGATCGAACACCGGGGAGCTGTTTTTT
.	TRBJ1-6	TRBD1	14	TRBV3-1/TRBV3-2	CASSQGQLNSPLHF	TGTGCCAGCAGCCAGGGACAGTTGAACTCACCCCTCCACTTT
.	TRBJ1-2	.	16	TRBV3-1/TRBV3-2	CASSQEGLLGVNGYTF	TGTGCCAGCAGCCAAGAGGGACTTCTGGGAGTCAATGGCTACACCTTC
.	TRBJ1-1	.	13	TRBV11-3	CASSLTGRTEAFF	TGTGCCAGCAGCTTAACAGGGCGCACTGAAGCTTTCTTT
.	TRBJ2-7	.	15	TRBV7-6	CASSSRDRDSYEQYF	TGTGCCAGCAGCTCGCGGGACCGAGACTCCTACGAGCAGTACTTC
.	TRBJ1-1	TRBD1	16	TRBV19	CASAGTGALRDTEAFF	TGTGCCAGTGCCGGGACAGGGGCGCTTAGGGACACTGAAGCTTTCTTT
.	TRBJ1-1	.	15	TRBV19	CASSIGSSWATEAFF	TGTGCCAGTAGTATAGGAAGCTCCTGGGCCACTGAAGCTTTCTTT
.	TRBJ2-7	.	16	TRBV3-1/TRBV3-2	CASSPAGTLSSYEQYF	TGTGCCAGCAGCCCCGCCGGGACACTTAGCTCCTACGAGCAGTACTTC
.	TRBJ2-7	TRBD1	15	TRBV6-5	CASSTPGQGMREQYF	TGTGCCAGCAGTACCCCGGGACAGGGAATGCGGGAGCAGTACTTC
.	TRBJ1-2	TRBD1	13	TRBV27	CASSHDRGHGYTF	TGTGCCAGCAGTCACGACAGGGGGCATGGCTACACCTTC
.	TRBJ2-5	.	11	TRBV11-2	CASSIQETQYF	TGTGCCAGCAGCATACAAGAGACCCAGTACTTC
.	TRBJ2-2	.	13	TRBV27	CASSLTRSGELFF	TGTGCCAGCAGTTTAACCAGAAGCGGGGAGCTGTTTTTT
.	TRBJ1-6	.	17	TRBV19	CASTLYSGGSNNSPLHF	TGTGCCAGTACCCTATACTCGGGGGGCTCCAATAATTCACCCCTCCACTTT
.	TRBJ2-1	TRBD2	18	TRBV19	CASSIGTSGGTSYNEQFF	TGTGCCAGTAGTATCGGGACTAGCGGGGGGACCTCCTACAATGAGCAGTTCTTC
.	TRBJ2-7	TRBD1	14	TRBV6-5	CAISGQGRWAEQYF	TGTGCCATCTCCGGACAGGGGCGGTGGGCCGAGCAGTACTTC
.	TRBJ2-7	.	15	TRBV5-1	CASSRRTSLSYEQYF	TGCGCCAGCAGCCGACGGACAAGCCTCTCCTACGAGCAGTACTTC
once	TRBJ1-2	.	13	TRBV10-3	CAISENGSYGYTF	TGTGCCATCAGTGAGAATGGGAGTTATGGCTACACCTTC
.	TRBJ2-1	.	12	TRBV6-5	CASSKTSYEQFF	TGTGCCAGCAGTAAAACTAGCTATGAGCAGTTCTTC
.	TRBJ2-2	TRBD2	21	TRBV9	CASSVHISGLAGGTNTGELFF	TGTGCCAGCAGCGTACACATTTCAGGACTAGCGGGGGGTACGAACACCGGGGAGCTGTTTTTT
once	TRBJ2-2	TRBD2	16	TRBV7-6	CASSLIAGGITGELFF	TGTGCCAGCAGCTTAATTGCGGGGGGAATCACCGGGGAGCTGTTTTTT
.	TRBJ2-1	.	16	TRBV7-6	CASSLTDGLSDNEQFF	TGTGCCAGCAGCTTAACCGACGGACTATCGGACAATGAGCAGTTCTTC
.	TRBJ1-6	.	13	TRBV19	CASSTTGGSPLHF	TGTGCCAGTAGTACCACTGGGGGGTCACCCCTCCACTTT
.	TRBJ2-3	TRBD1	14	TRBV6-5	CASSQDRDTDTQYF	TGTGCCAGCAGTCAGGACAGGGACACAGATACGCAGTATTTT
.	TRBJ1-5	.	13	TRBV6-6	CASSFQNNQPQHF	TGTGCCAGCAGTTTTCAGAACAATCAGCCCCAGCATTTT
.	TRBJ1-2	.	13	TRBV6-5	CASIREGTYGYTF	TGTGCCAGCATAAGGGAGGGAACCTATGGCTACACCTTC
.	TRBJ1-2	.	15	TRBV4-2	CASSPNHQGHSGYTF	TGTGCCAGCAGCCCGAACCACCAGGGTCATAGTGGCTACACCTTC
.	TRBJ2-1	TRBD2	16	TRBV7-7	CASSLRLADRYNEQFF	TGTGCCAGCAGCTTACGGCTAGCGGATAGGTACAATGAGCAGTTCTTC
few	TRBJ1-6	.	14	TRBV9	CASSPQVNNSPLHF	TGTGCCAGCAGCCCACAAGTCAATAATTCACCCCTCCACTTT